The sequence of this TCR beta chain was determined in a study of spatial heterogeneity in lung cancer (dated by TCRdb to the late 2010s). Study-level background: Beta-chain transcripts were consistently detected in greater numbers than alpha-chain transcripts, which likely reflects a higher abundance of beta-chain transcripts. In the raw uncorrected reads, each unique combination of TCR and UMI appeared on average more than ten times. The study quantitatively compared TCR alpha and beta repertoires across multiple tumor regions, matched nontumor lung and blood in non-small cell lung cancer. The study linked features of the TCR repertoire to counts of nonsynonymous mutations, which were determined by whole-exome sequencing of tumor tissue. At surgery, around 200 tumor regions, 61 to 65 matched nontumor lung samples and fewer than 60 PBMC samples were TCR-sequenced for both alpha and beta chains.

Trimming costs V 1 base and J 0 bases, and their ends lie 4 bases apart. As encoded in the germline V gene (reference sequence), CDR1 is SEHNR while CDR2 is FQNEAQ. The CDR3, from cysteine to phenylalanine, totals 14 residues. The read is trimmed to its CDR3 DNA, 42 bases read in frame from base 1. What the work shows at the level of the full study, not this receptor alone: Ubiquitous expanded tumor TCRs were found in blood more often at tumor resection than at routine follow-up. Additional single-cell paired TCR alpha and beta sequencing was considered necessary to confirm, at a functional level, the hypothesis that regional TCRs recognize regional mutations.

Libraries were constructed by 5' RACE. Reads for this sample came from a NextSeq 500. To allow correction of PCR and sequencing errors, the TCR library protocol tagged every TCR cDNA molecule with a unique molecular identifier. As for the authors' bioinformatics: Decombinator tools were used for TCR identification, UMI-based error correction and CDR3 extraction. Expanded TCRs were defined as those above a frequency of 2 per 1,000, corresponding to the top 1% of the tumor frequency distribution. Each repertoire was subsampled 100 times to 5,000 TCRs, after which Renyi diversity was computed with the R vegan package. To build CDR3 similarity networks, amino acid triplet string-kernel similarity was used, and CDR3s were connected when their pairwise similarity was above 0.82. TCRdb trimmed the raw reads at Q25, called clones with MiXCR and kept productive beta chains. Entries are consolidated by CDR3 protein sequence, retaining the most common genes and DNA. These V and J calls are TCRdb output, not the study's own analysis. The sample table contains more than 35,000 distinct CDR3 sequences; only one count was recorded for around 5% of them. The ten largest account for around 25% of the sample.

This clonotype was recorded many times. This clone's antigen is unknown. No much larger clonotype is one base removed from it; base qualities were not supplied. The sample's time point, from its label and the paper: sample taken at primary tumor resection. Whole RNA extracted from tumor and nontumor lung tissue, or from cryopreserved PBMC samples, was used for TCR sequencing without cell sorting. Donors were 65 to 85 patients with early-stage, untreated non-small cell lung cancer from the lung TRACERx cohort. Patients were selected for TCR sequencing only if sufficient RNA was available from at least two tumor regions.

This sample comprised PBMCs, obtained at surgery. This chain joins TRBV7-9 to TRBJ1-5; the D gene is unclear. This receptor was identified in a female donor with early-stage non-small cell lung cancer. This receptor carries the CDR3 CASSLGNSNQPQHF. The DNA reads as follows: TGTGCCAGCAGCTTAGGAAATAGCAATCAGCCCCAGCATTTT.